The present entry profiles one T cell receptor beta chain with its context. Categorization into cohorts depended on clinical history that participants reported. The sample originates from a study of blood T cell repertoires in COVID-19. Measured with immunoSEQ multiplex PCR; TCRdb has only the in-frame clones, and not every one. The sample lists a few hundred thousand clones; 80% to 90% were seen once. The length of the CDR3 is 14 residues. Germline values: CDR1 MNHEY, CDR2 SMNVEV (reference sequence). V was pared by 6 bases and J by 5 bases, with 14 bases between. Sample: PBMCs or T cells enriched from blood (not recorded which). The source is a woman between 45 and 65 years old who had recovered from COVID-19. This chain connects TRBV27 to TRBJ2-1; weak D call: TRBD1 (5 bases). In DNA, the CDR3 is TGTGCCAGCAGAACTGGTATGGGGCACAATGAGCAGTTCTTC. Its protein product is CASRTGMGHNEQFF.